Presented here are 29 T cell receptor beta chains from one specimen sequenced in a study of shared clonotypes between healthy human individuals. Assay used: immunoSEQ multiplex PCR; TCRdb lists only in-frame clones, some missing. In the table there are about 1 million clones, about 77% of which are singletons. Sequences were obtained from memory CD4+ T cells sorted from blood. The subset was: CD45RA-negative fraction. The source of these receptors is a man aged 18 to 29 in good health.

This clone has a single count. This chain connects TRBV4-1 to TRBJ2-3; the match to TRBD2 covers 9 bases. V was pared by 1 base and J by 2 bases, with 7 bases of the junction left unmatched. The CDR3 runs to 17 residues. Germline V gives CDR1 MGHRA, CDR2 YSYEKL. The CDR3 here is CASSQARLADHTDTQYF. CDR3 nucleotide sequence: TGCGCCAGCAGCCAAGCGAGACTAGCGGACCACACAGATACGCAGTATTTT.

J is TRBJ1-6 and V is TRBV19, with 8 bases aligning to TRBD1. The germline CDR1 and CDR2 sequences are LNHDA and SQIVND (reference sequence). The CDR3 loop spans 15 amino acids. V lost 7 bases, J lost 7 bases, and 9 bases stayed unmatched. CDR3 nucleotide sequence: TGTGCCAGTAATAATCAGGGGGCGGGAAATTCACCCCTCCACTTT. Translation gives CASNNQGAGNSPLHF.

The sample holds a few counts of this clone. The rearrangement joins TRBV2 to TRBJ1-2; D ambiguous. CDR3 length equals 12 residues. Trimming took off 6 bases at V and 8 bases at J, with 13 bases between the two ends. Germline CDR1 and CDR2: SNHLY and FYNNEI. This chain's CDR3 is CASSLPGRGYTF. DNA of the CDR3: TGTGCCAGCAGCCTTCCCGGCAGGGGCTACACCTTC.

The CDR3 DNA reads TGTGCCAGCCACCGACTGGCAGCCGGGACCAATGAGCAGTTCTTC. It is translated as CASHRLAAGTNEQFF. The chain recombines TRBV5-6 with TRBJ2-1; D could derive from TRBD1 or TRBD2 (5 bases each). The CDR3 is 15 residues long. Germline V lookup: CDR1 SGHDT, CDR2 YYEEEE. Trimming took off 7 bases at V and 6 bases at J, with 20 bases between the two ends.

This clone has ten or more counts. V and J are TRBV6-5 and TRBJ1-1, with TRBD1 matching 7 bases. The germline V gene encodes CDR1 MNHEY and CDR2 SVGAGI. CDR3 length: 14 residues. V was pared by 5 bases and J by 4 bases, with 7 bases of the junction left unmatched. CDR3 in DNA: TGTGCCAGCAGTCAACAGGGGTCGGGCACTGAAGCTTTCTTT. It translates to CASSQQGSGTEAFF.

The CDR3 DNA is TGTGCCAGCAGAGGAGAAGGCAGGGGGCGCGACTATGGCTACACCTTC. Protein sequence: CASRGEGRGRDYGYTF. The J gene is TRBJ1-2, the V gene TRBV5-6; TRBD1 matches 8 bases. Trimming took 5 bases from V and 3 from J; bases not matched to a gene: 12. This CDR3 has 16 amino acids. Germline V CDR1 and CDR2: SGHDT, YYEEEE.

This clone was observed a single time. The rearrangement links TRBV2 to TRBJ2-4; TRBD2 is a possible D gene (5 bases). The germline V gene has CDR1 SNHLY and CDR2 FYNNEI. Trimming cost V 10 bases and J 5 bases, with 15 bases left between them. This CDR3 comprises 13 residues. CDR3 sequence reads: CATLDHFENIQYF. CDR3 coding DNA: TGTGCCACACTAGACCACTTCGAAAACATTCAGTACTTC.

This clone was picked up one time. Other DNA sequences of this sample code for an identical CDR3. The J gene is TRBJ1-1, the V gene TRBV2, with TRBD1 matching over 7 bases. Germline assignment: CDR1 SNHLY and CDR2 FYNNEI. V lost 4 bases and J lost 6; bases outside the gene matches: 2. The CDR3 contains 12 residues. This CDR3 reads CASSGQGSEAFF. CDR3 sequence (DNA): TGTGCCAGCAGTGGACAGGGCTCTGAAGCTTTCTTT.

This rearrangement joins TRBV6-1 to TRBJ1-6, with TRBD1 matching over 9 bases. From germline, CDR1 is MNHNS and CDR2 SASEGT. The CDR3 is 13 amino acids. V gave up 10 bases and J gave up 10 bases; unmatched junction bases: 8. The CDR3 sequence is CAIRDRVESPLHF. The DNA for the CDR3 is TGTGCCATTCGGGACAGGGTGGAATCACCCCTCCACTTT.

The chain has TRBV5-1 and TRBJ2-1; the D is unclear. Germline V gene lookup returns CDR1 SGHRS and CDR2 YFSETQ. This CDR3 is 15 amino acids long. V dropped 0 bases and J dropped 4 bases, with 11 bases sitting between them. CDR3 DNA sequence: TGCGCCAGCAGCTTGGCGGTCTCAAGATACAATGAGCAGTTCTTC. Amino acid sequence: CASSLAVSRYNEQFF.

Concerning this clone itself: Other DNA sequences in the same sample also yield this CDR3. The V and J genes are TRBV18 and TRBJ1-1, with D hard to call. V was cut by 6 bases and J by 2 bases, with 10 bases left in between. CDR1 and CDR2 (germline): KGHSH, LQKENI. The CDR3 is made up of 13 amino acids. The CDR3 DNA follows: TGTGCCAGCTCGCCCACAGTTAACACTGAAGCTTTCTTT. Its protein product is CASSPTVNTEAFF.

The chain links TRBV5-6 to TRBJ2-5, with D unclear. Looked up from germline, CDR1 is SGHDT and CDR2 is YYEEEE. Trimming stripped 4 bases from V and 4 bases from J, with 11 bases between. This CDR3 region has 13 residues. The CDR3 DNA reads TGTGCCAGCAGCGTATGGCAGAGAGAGACCCAGTACTTC. Encoded protein: CASSVWQRETQYF.

V and J are TRBV5-1 and TRBJ2-2; maybe TRBD2 (5 bases). This CDR3 has 15 amino acids. Germline V gene sequence: CDR1 SGHRS, CDR2 YFSETQ. Deletions cut 0 bases from V and 6 bases from J, with 12 bases between. This CDR3 is CASSLETSFPGELFF. CDR3 bases: TGCGCCAGCAGCTTGGAAACTAGTTTTCCCGGGGAGCTGTTTTTT.

The chain combines TRBV6-1 with TRBJ2-5; D gene unclear. This CDR3 region has 13 residues. CDR1 and CDR2 (germline): MNHNS, SASEGT. The V and J ends lost 8 bases and 5 bases respectively, with 15 bases between them. CDR3: CASSRPNGETQYF. Written as DNA, the CDR3 is TGTGCCAGCTCACGGCCTAACGGCGAGACCCAGTACTTC.

V gene TRBV5-1 combines with J gene TRBJ1-3; 7 bases agree with TRBD1. The V gene's germline CDR1 is SGHRS and CDR2 YFSETQ. The CDR3 is 15 amino acids. With V trimmed by 4 bases and J by 0 bases, 4 bases remained unmatched. The chain's CDR3 is CASSRDSDSGNTIYF. The CDR3 DNA is TGCGCCAGCAGCCGGGACAGCGACTCTGGAAACACCATATATTTT. The whole variable domain, filled in from reference TRBV5-1 and TRBJ1-3, reads KAGVTQTPRYLIKTRGQQVTLSCSPISGHRSVSWYQQTPGQGLQFLFEYFSETQRNKGNFPGRFSGRQFSNSRSEMNVSTLELGDSALYLCASSRDSDSGNTIYFGEGSWLTVV.

Comment on this clone: A much larger clone lies a single base off, so this may be a read error. The CDR3 DNA reads TGTGCCAGCAGCTTCCGGACTAGCACAGATACGCAGTATTTT. Protein: CASSFRTSTDTQYF. The V call is TRBV7-9, the J call TRBJ2-3; D perhaps matches TRBD2 (5 bases). Germline loops: CDR1 SEHNR, CDR2 FQNEAQ (reference sequence). V lost 3 bases and J lost 0, with 7 bases in between. This CDR3 comprises 14 residues. Supplemented by reference TRBV7-9 and TRBJ2-3, the full variable domain reads DTGVSQNPRHKITKRGQNVTFRCDPISEHNRLYWYRQTLGQGPEFLTYFQNEAQLEKSRLLSDRFSAERPKGSFSTLEIQRTEQGDSAMYLCASSFRTSTDTQYFGPGTRLTVL.

The J gene is TRBJ2-5, the V gene TRBV5-1, with 12 bases identical to TRBD2. The CDR3 runs 17 residues. J gave up 0 bases and V 4 bases, and 7 bases lay outside the gene matches. CDR1 is SGHRS, CDR2 YFSETQ, per germline. The CDR3 DNA reads as TGCGCCAGCAGCACTACCGGACTAGCGGGGAACCAAGAGACCCAGTACTTC. Protein sequence: CASSTTGLAGNQETQYF.

Only one count was recorded for this clone. V and J are TRBV29-1 and TRBJ1-2, with D perhaps TRBD1 (5 bases). The CDR3 spans 15 residues. The germline V and J ends were trimmed by 0 bases and 4 bases, with 15 bases remaining between them. Germline CDR1 SQVTM, CDR2 ANQGSEA. The CDR3 DNA reads TGCAGCGTTGAAGATGGGGACCCCAGGATCTATGGCTACACCTTC. Encoded protein: CSVEDGDPRIYGYTF.

The gene calls are TRBV4-3 and TRBJ2-2, with 10 bases identical to TRBD2. The germline CDR1 and CDR2 sequences are LGHNA and YSLEER. This CDR3 is 20 amino acids long. J lost 4 bases, V lost 1 base, and 15 bases had no gene match. CDR3 protein: CASSQGQGSGRKLGTGELFF. The CDR3 DNA reads TGCGCCAGCAGCCAAGGACAGGGTAGCGGGAGGAAACTCGGCACCGGGGAGCTGTTTTTT.

The chain uses TRBV19 and TRBJ1-2; possible D gene TRBD1, 5 bases. There are 16 residues in the CDR3. The germline V and J ends were trimmed by 10 bases and 0 bases, with 21 bases remaining between them. CDR1 is LNHDA and CDR2 is SQIVND in the germline V gene (reference sequence). CDR3 coding DNA: TGTGCCACCACGCGCGAGGAGGGACCTTCTAACTATGGCTACACCTTC. Its protein product is CATTREEGPSNYGYTF.

Comment on this clone: A junction boundary mismatches the germline segment, possibly from a read error. The rearrangement links TRBV7-7 to TRBJ2-2; no firm D call. Germline assignment: CDR1 SSHAT and CDR2 FNYEAQ (reference sequence). The CDR3 is 13 amino acids. This CDR3 reads CASSPAATGELFF. For the CDR3, the DNA is TGTGCTAGCAGCCCGGCGGCGACCGGGGAGCTGTTTTTT.

The rearrangement links TRBV5-6 to TRBJ2-5, with 9 bases matching TRBD1. The DNA end is more similar to TRBJ2-7, so the J call may be wrong. The CDR3 length is 15 residues. Germline V gene sequence: CDR1 SGHDT, CDR2 YYEEEE. In DNA, the CDR3 is TGTGCCAGCGAAAGCACCTACACAGGGGGCGGCGAGCAGTACTTC. This translates into CASESTYTGGGEQYF.

This clone was seen at least ten times. This sample also contains other DNA sequences that code for the same CDR3. The V call is TRBV29-1, the J call TRBJ1-5; D unclear. CDR1 SQVTM and CDR2 ANQGSEA come from the germline V gene. The V and J ends lost 4 bases and 4 bases respectively, with 11 bases between them. This CDR3 is built from 13 residues. The CDR3 spells CSVGSGTNQPQHF. The CDR3 DNA follows: TGCAGCGTTGGATCGGGAACTAATCAGCCCCAGCATTTT.

In its sample, this clone was seen a few times. The chain employs TRBV19 and TRBJ1-6; D may be TRBD1 (5 bases). CDR1 and CDR2 from the germline V gene are LNHDA and SQIVND (reference sequence). The CDR3 has 16 amino acids. With 5 bases removed from V and 6 bases from J, the gap between germline ends came to 17 bases. DNA of the CDR3: TGTGCCAGTAGTCAGCGGGTCGCACAGGCTAATTCACCCCTCCACTTT. As protein: CASSQRVAQANSPLHF.

This clone was seen more than once but under ten times. The gene calls are TRBV25-1 and TRBJ2-1; 9 bases fit TRBD2. The CDR3 consists of 15 residues. J was trimmed by 6 bases and V by 4 bases; bases with no gene match: 7. Germline assignment: CDR1 MGHDK and CDR2 SYGVNS. The CDR3 here is CASSGLGLASNEQFF. CDR3 bases: TGTGCCAGCAGTGGCTTGGGACTAGCTTCCAATGAGCAGTTCTTC.

This clone appeared a few times. V and J are TRBV29-1 and TRBJ1-1; a possible D gene is TRBD1 (6 bases). Trimming stripped 0 bases from V and 6 bases from J, with 14 bases between. CDR3 length: 14 residues. From germline, CDR1 is SQVTM and CDR2 ANQGSEA. The CDR3 DNA sequence: TGCAGCGTTGAAGATGTGGCCAGGGGATCTGAAGCTTTCTTT. Its translation is CSVEDVARGSEAFF.

The CDR3 reads CATSRDFGTHEQYF. The DNA for the CDR3 is TGTGCCACCAGCAGAGATTTTGGGACTCACGAGCAGTACTTC. This chain connects TRBV15 to TRBJ2-7; tentative D call: TRBD2 (6 bases). The length of the CDR3 is 14 residues. V was shortened by 0 bases and J by 5 bases, with 11 bases between the two germline ends. CDR1 LNHNV and CDR2 YYDKDF come from the germline V gene (reference sequence).

The genes are TRBV6-6 and TRBJ2-7, with a weak D call TRBD1 (5 bases). The V gene lost 7 bases and the J gene lost 4 bases, with 20 bases spanning the gap. CDR3 length: 15 amino acids. The V gene's germline CDR1 is MNHNY and CDR2 SVGAGI (reference sequence). The CDR3 spells CASINMMGSGYEQYF. The CDR3 bases are TGTGCCAGCATCAACATGATGGGTTCAGGGTACGAGCAGTACTTC.

This clone has more than one count but fewer than ten. V is TRBV25-1 and J is TRBJ1-1; 10 positions match TRBD1. The CDR3 consists of 16 residues. J lost 5 bases, V lost 6 bases, and 12 bases had no gene match. Germline CDR1 is MGHDK and CDR2 is SYGVNS. DNA of the CDR3: TGTGCCAGCAGATCTTTTGGGGGACAGGGGTATACTGAAGCTTTCTTT. As protein: CASRSFGGQGYTEAFF.